The next 17 T cell receptor beta chains were all read from a single sample in a study of T cell responses to AZD1222 COVID-19 vaccine. The table came from immunoSEQ multiplex PCR; TCRdb's copy has only in-frame clones and leaves some out. The sample includes 100,000 to 130,000 clones, over 80% seen only once; the top ten take roughly 6.2%. This specimen was peripheral blood, taken 28 days after the second AZD1222 dose. These receptors came from an adult who received the AZD1222 COVID-19 vaccine.

The V call is TRBV7-2, the J call TRBJ1-6; D is possibly TRBD1 (6 bases). Trimming removed 5 bases from V and 7 bases from J, with 12 bases in between. Germline CDR1 SGHTA, CDR2 FQGNSA. The CDR3 is 14 residues long. The CDR3 region is CASSLNGQNSPLHF. CDR3 DNA: TGTGCCAGCAGCCTAAACGGACAGAATTCACCCCTCCACTTT.

The chain recombines TRBV11-2 with TRBJ2-7; 10 positions match TRBD2. There are 16 residues in the CDR3. The trim removed 0 bases at V and 4 bases at J, leaving 6 bases unmatched. In germline, CDR1 is SGHAT, CDR2 FQNNGV. CDR3 DNA sequence: TGTGCCAGCAGCTTAGAGAAGCGGGAGGGCGGTTACGAGCAGTACTTC. Protein: CASSLEKREGGYEQYF.

The V and J genes are TRBV2 and TRBJ2-1; D is undetermined. V was shortened by 6 bases and J by 2 bases, with 8 bases between the two germline ends. The CDR3 runs 13 residues. Germline V gene data show CDR1 as SNHLY and CDR2 as FYNNEI. CDR3 DNA: TGTGCCAGCAGGGATCGCACCTACAATGAGCAGTTCTTC. Protein sequence: CASRDRTYNEQFF.

The rearrangement uses TRBV4-2 and TRBJ2-5; no reliable D call. Germline assignment: CDR1 LGHNA and CDR2 YNFKEQ. The CDR3 contains 13 residues. The germline V and J ends were trimmed by 0 bases and 2 bases, with 4 bases remaining between them. CDR3 residues: CASSQELQETQYF. The DNA for the CDR3 is TGTGCCAGCAGCCAAGAGTTGCAAGAGACCCAGTACTTC.

This chain uses TRBV28 with TRBJ1-6, with a weak D call TRBD1 (6 bases). The germline V gene encodes CDR1 MDHEN and CDR2 SYDVKM. The CDR3 length is 20 residues. Trimming removed 3 bases from V and 1 base from J, with 22 bases in between. CDR3 protein: CASSLGGSGSVESYNSPLHF. The CDR3 coding sequence is TGTGCCAGCAGTTTGGGGGGCAGCGGGTCCGTAGAATCCTATAATTCACCCCTCCACTTT.

The chain employs TRBV5-1 and TRBJ1-2, with D possibly TRBD1 on 6 matching bases. Deletions cut 1 base from V and 3 bases from J, with 10 bases between. Looked up from germline, CDR1 is SGHRS and CDR2 is YFSETQ. The CDR3 is made up of 14 amino acids. The CDR3 coding sequence is TGCGCCAGCAGCTTGAAGGGGGAGGACTATGGCTACACCTTC. It specifies CASSLKGEDYGYTF.

CDR3 in amino acids: CASSRSRQRNTEAFF. The CDR3 DNA follows: TGTGCCAGCAGTCGCAGCCGACAGCGAAACACTGAAGCTTTCTTT. This chain uses TRBV7-2 with TRBJ1-1, with a tentative D call TRBD1 (5 bases). V was pared by 6 bases and J by 2 bases, with 16 bases between. This CDR3 contains 15 residues. Germline CDR1 reads SGHTA; CDR2 reads FQGNSA.

This chain uses TRBV19 with TRBJ2-7, with TRBD2 matching 9 bases. The germline V gene has CDR1 LNHDA and CDR2 SQIVND (reference sequence). Germline trimming cut 3 bases from V and 5 bases from J; bases unmatched to any gene: 8. The CDR3 loop spans 15 amino acids. The CDR3, as DNA: TGTGCCAGTAGTATGAGGGCTAGCGGGGCCCACGAGCAGTACTTC. Its protein is CASSMRASGAHEQYF.

V usage is TRBV6-5 and J usage is TRBJ1-1; 7 bases are shared with TRBD1. Germline V lookup: CDR1 MNHEY, CDR2 SVGAGI. The CDR3 consists of 14 residues. The J segment lost 1 base and the V segment lost 7 bases, leaving 6 bases of the junction unmatched. The CDR3 nucleotides are TGTGCCAGCACCCCGGGACAGCCGAACACTGAAGCTTTCTTT. This gives the protein CASTPGQPNTEAFF.

This rearrangement joins TRBV5-1 to TRBJ2-2, with no clear D. The CDR3 has 16 residues. Germline V gene data show CDR1 as SGHRS and CDR2 as YFSETQ. V lost 4 bases and J 5 bases, leaving 18 bases between the germline ends. The CDR3 DNA is TGCGCCAGCAGCACACGGAGCCACGGAGTAACCGGGGAGCTGTTTTTT. Encoded protein: CASSTRSHGVTGELFF.

This chain connects TRBV28 to TRBJ1-1; 8 positions agree with TRBD1. Germline V gene lookup returns CDR1 MDHEN and CDR2 SYDVKM. There are 12 residues in the CDR3. The J segment lost 9 bases and the V segment lost 2 bases, leaving 2 bases of the junction unmatched. DNA for the CDR3: TGTGCCAGCAGTTTACAGGGGGCGCAAGCTTTCTTT. Amino acids: CASSLQGAQAFF.

V usage is TRBV2 and J usage is TRBJ1-3, with 7 bases aligning to TRBD1. V dropped 4 bases and J dropped 0; count of bases not matched to a gene: 6. The CDR3 length is 16 residues. The germline gives CDR1 SNHLY, CDR2 FYNNEI. The CDR3 here is CASSASRDSSGNTIYF. In DNA, the CDR3 is TGTGCCAGCAGTGCCTCCCGGGACAGCTCTGGAAACACCATATATTTT.

J is TRBJ2-7 and V is TRBV12-3 or TRBV12-4; D gene unclear. Trimming removed 5 bases from V and 2 bases from J, with 7 bases in between. This CDR3 region has 12 residues. The CDR3 coding sequence is TGTGCCAGCAGTCCAAGACCCTACGAGCAGTACTTC. Translated, it gives CASSPRPYEQYF.

The V and J genes are TRBV15 and TRBJ1-4; 11 bases are shared with TRBD1. The V and J ends lost 4 bases and 2 bases, in that order; junction bases with no gene match: 6. The CDR3 has 17 amino acids. Germline lookup yields CDR1 LNHNV and CDR2 YYDKDF (reference sequence). CDR3 in amino acids: CATSTRDRGMTNEKLFF. DNA for the CDR3: TGTGCCACCAGCACCCGGGACAGGGGGATGACTAATGAAAAACTGTTTTTT.

V usage is TRBV5-4 and J usage is TRBJ2-1; 8 bases fit TRBD2. CDR3 length: 15 residues. Germline CDR1 reads SGHNT; CDR2 reads YYREEE (reference sequence). The V segment lost 4 bases and the J segment 0 bases; nucleotides outside the gene matches: 3. As DNA, the CDR3 is TGTGCCAGCAGCCCCGGGACTAGCTCCTACAATGAGCAGTTCTTC. Its protein product is CASSPGTSSYNEQFF. Combining the CDR3 with reference TRBV5-4 and TRBJ2-1 gives the whole variable domain ETGVTQSPTHLIKTRGQQVTLRCSSQSGHNTVSWYQQALGQGPQFIFQYYREEENGRGNFPPRFSGLQFPNYSSELNVNALELDDSALYLCASSPGTSSYNEQFFGPGTRLTVL.

The chain employs TRBV6-5 and TRBJ2-5, with 7 nucleotides matching TRBD1. The CDR3 totals 15 residues. Per germline, CDR1 MNHEY and CDR2 SVGAGI. Trimming cost V 0 bases and J 3 bases; bases outside gene matches: 4. CDR3 region: CASSYSRQGKETQYF. In nucleotides, the CDR3 is TGTGCCAGCAGTTACTCTCGACAGGGAAAAGAGACCCAGTACTTC.

V gene TRBV30 combines with J gene TRBJ2-1, with a possible D match to TRBD2 (6 bases). This CDR3 spans 12 amino acids. Germline V CDR1 and CDR2: GTSNPN, SVGIG (reference sequence). The germline V and J ends were trimmed by 2 bases and 4 bases, with 6 bases remaining between them. CDR3 in amino acids: CAWSRGYNEQFF. The CDR3 region has the DNA TGTGCCTGGAGTCGGGGGTACAATGAGCAGTTCTTC.